This record covers a single TCR beta chain. The data were obtained in a study of blood T cell repertoires in COVID-19. Original data processing: The assay estimated nucleated cells by amplifying reference gene primers. Repertoires were generated with immunoSEQ multiplex PCR, while TCRdb's copy carries only in-frame clones and drops some. V, J and clone size derive from that table, while D and trimming were established from the DNA sequence. The sample carries under 200,000 clones, less than 85% recorded once. The CDR3 is 14 residues long. Germline V gives CDR1 LNHDA, CDR2 SQIVND (reference sequence). With 1 base removed from V and 4 bases from J, the gap between germline ends came to 8 bases.

The source is a woman aged 55-70 years with COVID-19, enrolled during active disease. This rearrangement joins TRBV19 to TRBJ1-5; D is ambiguous. Input material: peripheral blood. CDR3 DNA sequence: TGTGCCAGTAGTATAGCCCCCTCTAATCAGCCCCAGCATTTT. It specifies CASSIAPSNQPQHF. The full variable domain, its missing parts supplied by reference TRBV19 and TRBJ1-5, is DGGITQSPKYLFRKEGQNVTLSCEQNLNHDAMYWYRQDPGQGLRLIYYSQIVNDFQKGDIAEGYSVSREKKESFPLTVTSAQKNPTAFYLCASSIAPSNQPQHFGDGTRLSIL.